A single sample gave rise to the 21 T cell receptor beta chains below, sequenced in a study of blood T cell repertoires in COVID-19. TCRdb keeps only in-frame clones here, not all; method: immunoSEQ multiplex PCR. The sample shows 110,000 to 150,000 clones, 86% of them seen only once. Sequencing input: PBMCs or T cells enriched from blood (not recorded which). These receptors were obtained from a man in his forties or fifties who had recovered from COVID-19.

CDR3 sequence (DNA): TGCGCCAGCAGCCAAGTGGGCGGGGGGCTCTCCTACAATGAGCAGTTCTTC. Translated, it gives CASSQVGGGLSYNEQFF. The chain employs TRBV4-1 and TRBJ2-1, with 8 positions matching TRBD2. Germline values: CDR1 MGHRA, CDR2 YSYEKL. The CDR3 is 17 residues long. With V trimmed by 1 base and J by 0 bases, 5 bases remained unmatched.

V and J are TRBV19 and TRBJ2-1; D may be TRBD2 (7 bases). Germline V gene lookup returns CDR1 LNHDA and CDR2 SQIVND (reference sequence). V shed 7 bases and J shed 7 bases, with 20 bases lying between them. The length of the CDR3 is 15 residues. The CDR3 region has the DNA TGTGCCAGTACGGGGTTGAGGGAGGGGGTGAATGAGCAGTTCTTC. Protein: CASTGLREGVNEQFF.

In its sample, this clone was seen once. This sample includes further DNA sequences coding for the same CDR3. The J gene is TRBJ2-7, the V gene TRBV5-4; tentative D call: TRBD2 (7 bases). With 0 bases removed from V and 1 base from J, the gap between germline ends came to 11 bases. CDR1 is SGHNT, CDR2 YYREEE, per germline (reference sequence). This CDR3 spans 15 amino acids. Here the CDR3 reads CASSLAGGESYEQYF. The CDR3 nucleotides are TGTGCCAGCAGCTTGGCGGGGGGCGAATCCTACGAGCAGTACTTC.

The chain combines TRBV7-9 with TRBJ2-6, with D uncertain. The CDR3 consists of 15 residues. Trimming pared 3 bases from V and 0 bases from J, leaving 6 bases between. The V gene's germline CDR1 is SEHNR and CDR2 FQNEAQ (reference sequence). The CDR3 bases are TGTGCCAGCAGCTTCTTCAGCTCTGGGGCCAACGTCCTGACTTTC. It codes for CASSFFSSGANVLTF.

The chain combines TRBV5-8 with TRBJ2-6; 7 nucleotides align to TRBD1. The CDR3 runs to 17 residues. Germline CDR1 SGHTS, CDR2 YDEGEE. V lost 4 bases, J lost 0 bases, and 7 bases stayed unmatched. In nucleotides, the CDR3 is TGTGCCAGCAGCGTTACAGGGGTCTTCTCTGGGGCCAACGTCCTGACTTTC. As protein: CASSVTGVFSGANVLTF. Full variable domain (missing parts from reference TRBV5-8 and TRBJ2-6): EAGVTQSPTHLIKTRGQQATLRCSPISGHTSVYWYQQALGLGLQFLLWYDEGEERNRGNFPPRFSGRQFPNYSSELNVNALELEDSALYLCASSVTGVFSGANVLTFGAGSRLTVL.

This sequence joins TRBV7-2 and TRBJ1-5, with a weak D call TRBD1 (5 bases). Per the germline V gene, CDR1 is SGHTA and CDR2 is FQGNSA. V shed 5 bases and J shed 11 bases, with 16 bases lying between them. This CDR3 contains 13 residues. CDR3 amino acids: CASSLGPPGAQHF. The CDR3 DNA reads TGTGCCAGCAGCCTGGGACCACCGGGGGCCCAGCATTTT.

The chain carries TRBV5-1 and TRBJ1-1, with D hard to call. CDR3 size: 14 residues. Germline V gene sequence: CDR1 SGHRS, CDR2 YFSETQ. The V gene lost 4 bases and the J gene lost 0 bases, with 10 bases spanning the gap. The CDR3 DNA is TGCGCCAGCAGCCCCCGCAGGATGAACACTGAAGCTTTCTTT. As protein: CASSPRRMNTEAFF.

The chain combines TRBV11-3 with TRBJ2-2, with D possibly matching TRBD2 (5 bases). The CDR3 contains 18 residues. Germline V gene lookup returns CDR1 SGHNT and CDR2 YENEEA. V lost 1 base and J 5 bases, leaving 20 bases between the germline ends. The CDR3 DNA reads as TGTGCCAGCAGCTTAGGTGCATGGGGAGATGAGGATACCGGGGAGCTGTTTTTT. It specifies CASSLGAWGDEDTGELFF.

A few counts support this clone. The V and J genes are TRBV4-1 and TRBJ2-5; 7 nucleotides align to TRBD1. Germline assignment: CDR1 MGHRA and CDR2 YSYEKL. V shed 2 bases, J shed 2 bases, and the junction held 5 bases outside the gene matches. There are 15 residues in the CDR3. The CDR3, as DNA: TGCGCCAGCAGCCAATCTCCGACAGGGCAAGAGACCCAGTACTTC. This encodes CASSQSPTGQETQYF.

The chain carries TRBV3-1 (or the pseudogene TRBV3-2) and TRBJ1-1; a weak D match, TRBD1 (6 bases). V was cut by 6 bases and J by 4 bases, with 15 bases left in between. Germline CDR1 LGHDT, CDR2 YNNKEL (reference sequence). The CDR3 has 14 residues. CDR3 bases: TGTGCCAGCAGGCCACAGGGAATGAGCACTGAAGCTTTCTTT. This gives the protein CASRPQGMSTEAFF.

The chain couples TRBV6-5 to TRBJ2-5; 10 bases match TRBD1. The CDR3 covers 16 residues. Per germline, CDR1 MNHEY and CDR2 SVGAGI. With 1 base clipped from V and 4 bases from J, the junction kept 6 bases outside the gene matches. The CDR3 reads CASSYFPWDRGETQYF. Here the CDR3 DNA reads TGTGCCAGCAGTTACTTCCCGTGGGACAGGGGAGAGACCCAGTACTTC.

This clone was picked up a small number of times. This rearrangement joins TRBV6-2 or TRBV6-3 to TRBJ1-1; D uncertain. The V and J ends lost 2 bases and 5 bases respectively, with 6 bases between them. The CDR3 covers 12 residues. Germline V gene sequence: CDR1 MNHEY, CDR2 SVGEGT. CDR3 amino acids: CASSYLRTEAFF. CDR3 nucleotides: TGTGCCAGCAGTTACCTCAGGACTGAAGCTTTCTTT.

The CDR3 DNA reads as TGCGCCAGCAGCCTGGAAGGGGCTAGCAATCAGCCCCAGCATTTT. It yields the protein CASSLEGASNQPQHF. V usage is TRBV5-1 and J usage is TRBJ1-5, with D maybe TRBD1 (5 bases). Trimming removed 4 bases at V and 0 bases at J, with 11 bases between. Germline-derived CDR1 and CDR2 are SGHRS and YFSETQ. The CDR3 covers 15 residues.

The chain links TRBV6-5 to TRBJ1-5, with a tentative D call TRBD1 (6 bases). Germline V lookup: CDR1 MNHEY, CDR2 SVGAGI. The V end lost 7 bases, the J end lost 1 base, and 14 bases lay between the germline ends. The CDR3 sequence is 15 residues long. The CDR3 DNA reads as TGTGCCAGCACCCAACGAGGGGGAAGCAATCAGCCCCAGCATTTT. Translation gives CASTQRGGSNQPQHF.

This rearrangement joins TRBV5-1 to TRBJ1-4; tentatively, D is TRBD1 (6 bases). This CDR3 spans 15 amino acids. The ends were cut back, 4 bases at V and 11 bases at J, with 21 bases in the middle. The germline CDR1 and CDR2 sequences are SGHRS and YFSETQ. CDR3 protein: CASSAGDTDGPKLFF. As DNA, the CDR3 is TGCGCCAGCAGCGCGGGGGACACGGACGGACCCAAACTGTTTTTT.

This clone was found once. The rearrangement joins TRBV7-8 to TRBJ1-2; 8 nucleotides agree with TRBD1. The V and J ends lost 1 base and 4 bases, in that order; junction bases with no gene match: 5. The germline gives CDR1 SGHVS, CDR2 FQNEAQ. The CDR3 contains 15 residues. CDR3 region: CASSLDGQGTYGYTF. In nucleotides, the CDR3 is TGTGCCAGCAGCTTAGACGGACAGGGAACCTATGGCTACACCTTC. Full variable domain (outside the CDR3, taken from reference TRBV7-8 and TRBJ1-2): GAGVSQSPRYKVAKRGQDVALRCDPISGHVSLFWYQQALGQGPEFLTYFQNEAQLDKSGLPSDRFFAERPEGSVSTLKIQRTQQEDSAVYLCASSLDGQGTYGYTFGSGTRLTVV.

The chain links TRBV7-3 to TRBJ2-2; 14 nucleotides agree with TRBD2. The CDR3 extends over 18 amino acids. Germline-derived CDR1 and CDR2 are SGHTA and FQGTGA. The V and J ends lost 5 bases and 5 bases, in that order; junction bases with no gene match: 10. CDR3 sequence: CASSPLPGTSGRTGELFF. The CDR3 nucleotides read TGTGCCAGCAGCCCCCTCCCCGGGACTAGCGGGAGAACCGGGGAGCTGTTTTTT.

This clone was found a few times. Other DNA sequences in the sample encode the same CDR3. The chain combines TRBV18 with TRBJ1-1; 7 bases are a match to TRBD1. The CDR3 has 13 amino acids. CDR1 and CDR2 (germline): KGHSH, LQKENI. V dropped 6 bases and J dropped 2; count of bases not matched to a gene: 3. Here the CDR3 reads CASSGQANTEAFF. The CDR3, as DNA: TGTGCCAGCTCCGGACAGGCAAACACTGAAGCTTTCTTT.

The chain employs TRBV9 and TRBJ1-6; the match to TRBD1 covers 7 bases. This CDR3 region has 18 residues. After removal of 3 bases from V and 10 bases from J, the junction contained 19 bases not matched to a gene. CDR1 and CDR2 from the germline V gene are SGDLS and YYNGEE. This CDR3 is CASSEGWRPTGRGSPLHF. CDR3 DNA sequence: TGTGCCAGCAGCGAAGGTTGGCGGCCGACAGGGCGGGGATCACCCCTCCACTTT.

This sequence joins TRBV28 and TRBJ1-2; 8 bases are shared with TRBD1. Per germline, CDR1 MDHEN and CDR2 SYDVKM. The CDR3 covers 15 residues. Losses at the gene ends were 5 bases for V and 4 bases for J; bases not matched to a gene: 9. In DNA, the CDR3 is TGTGCCAGCAGTGGGTTCTCGACAGGGGCCTATGGCTACACCTTC. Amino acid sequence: CASSGFSTGAYGYTF.

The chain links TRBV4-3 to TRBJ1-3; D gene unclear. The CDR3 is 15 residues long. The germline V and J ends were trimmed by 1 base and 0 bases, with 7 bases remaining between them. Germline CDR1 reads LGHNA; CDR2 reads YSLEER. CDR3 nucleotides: TGCGCCAGCAGCCAAGCTGAGGCCTCTGGAAACACCATATATTTT. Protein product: CASSQAEASGNTIYF.